This entry lists 12 T cell receptor beta chains sequenced from one sample in a study of T cells in localized non-small cell lung cancer. TCRdb's copy holds only in-frame clones and misses some; the assay was immunoSEQ multiplex PCR. The sample has fewer than 50,000 clones; 65% to 90% are singletons. Specimen: PBMCs, collected before any cancer treatment. Source of these receptors: a man aged 35 to 69 with stage II lung adenocarcinoma.

For the CDR3, the DNA is TGTGCCAGCAAATTAACTGCAACTAATGAAAAACTGTTTTTT. Its protein product is CASKLTATNEKLFF. V usage is TRBV6-5 and J usage is TRBJ1-4; D not certain. The germline V and J ends were trimmed by 7 bases and 0 bases, with 9 bases remaining between them. This CDR3 is built from 14 residues. Per the germline V gene, CDR1 is MNHEY and CDR2 is SVGAGI.

This clone has only a few counts. The V call is TRBV7-9, the J call TRBJ2-3, with D possibly TRBD1 on 6 matching bases. The CDR3 is 13 residues long. The germline V and J ends were trimmed by 7 bases and 2 bases, with 10 bases remaining between them. Germline CDR1 SEHNR, CDR2 FQNEAQ (reference sequence). In DNA form, the CDR3 reads TGTGCCAGCATCGGACAGTACACAGATACGCAGTATTTT. Protein: CASIGQYTDTQYF.

V is TRBV5-6 and J is TRBJ2-1; possibly TRBD2 for D (5 bases). Trimming left V 2 bases short and J 3 bases short, with 12 bases between. CDR1 and CDR2 (germline): SGHDT, YYEEEE. There are 15 residues in the CDR3. The CDR3 protein is CASSFGLRGYNEQFF. The DNA for the CDR3 is TGTGCCAGCAGCTTTGGGTTACGGGGCTACAATGAGCAGTTCTTC.

V gene TRBV5-4 combines with J gene TRBJ2-1, with D tentatively TRBD1 (6 bases). V was pared by 5 bases and J by 7 bases, with 10 bases between. The CDR3 runs to 12 residues. Germline V CDR1 and CDR2: SGHNT, YYREEE (reference sequence). CDR3 loop: CASRNTGNEQFF. CDR3 nucleotides: TGTGCCAGCAGGAATACAGGGAATGAGCAGTTCTTC.

J is TRBJ2-2 and V is TRBV18; D perhaps matches TRBD1 (5 bases). The V gene lost 4 bases and the J gene lost 4 bases, with 16 bases spanning the gap. This CDR3 is built from 16 residues. Looked up from germline, CDR1 is KGHSH and CDR2 is LQKENI. CDR3 residues: CASSQSIQVTTGELFF. Written as DNA, the CDR3 is TGTGCCAGCTCACAATCTATACAGGTCACCACCGGGGAGCTGTTTTTT. The complete variable domain, with remaining parts taken from reference TRBV18 and TRBJ2-2, reads NAGVMQNPRHLVRRRGQEARLRCSPMKGHSHVYWYRQLPEEGLKFMVYLQKENIIDESGMPKERFSAEFPKEGPSILRIQQVVRGDSAAYFCASSQSIQVTTGELFFGEGSRLTVL.

The chain links TRBV9 to TRBJ1-1; D uncertain. Germline V gene data show CDR1 as SGDLS and CDR2 as YYNGEE. There are 15 residues in the CDR3. Trimming stripped 0 bases from V and 0 bases from J, with 9 bases between. In nucleotides, the CDR3 is TGTGCCAGCAGCGTAGTGGGATCCATGAACACTGAAGCTTTCTTT. This sequence encodes CASSVVGSMNTEAFF. The variable domain in full, completed from reference TRBV9 and TRBJ1-1, reads DSGVTQTPKHLITATGQRVTLRCSPRSGDLSVYWYQQSLDQGLQFLIQYYNGEERAKGNILERFSAQQFPDLHSELNLSSLELGDSALYFCASSVVGSMNTEAFFGQGTRLTVV.

The chain couples TRBV7-9 to TRBJ1-3; TRBD1 might be the D (5 bases). Germline assignment: CDR1 SEHNR and CDR2 FQNEAQ (reference sequence). Trimming removed 0 bases from V and 0 bases from J, with 9 bases in between. CDR3 length: 16 residues. The CDR3 DNA reads as TGTGCCAGCAGCTTAGCCTGGGGGTTCTCTGGAAACACCATATATTTT. The encoded protein is CASSLAWGFSGNTIYF.

The V gene is TRBV7-1, the J gene TRBJ2-5, with 15 bases identical to TRBD2. TRBV7-1 is an ORF, with its function uncertain. The CDR3 covers 24 residues. Germline trimming cut 5 bases from V and 4 bases from J; bases unmatched to any gene: 29. CDR3 sequence reads: CASSADSIARTSGGAGRSTETQYF. The DNA of the CDR3 is TGTGCCAGCAGCGCAGATAGTATAGCCCGGACTAGCGGGGGGGCCGGGAGAAGTACAGAGACCCAGTACTTC.

This clone was counted a single time. J is TRBJ2-1 and V is TRBV7-9, with TRBD1 identical over 8 bases. V dropped 5 bases and J dropped 7; count of bases not matched to a gene: 19. This CDR3 is built from 18 residues. Germline V gives CDR1 SEHNR, CDR2 FQNEAQ (reference sequence). CDR3: CASSPVLRKGQVDNEQFF. Written as DNA, the CDR3 is TGTGCCAGCAGCCCAGTCCTCAGGAAGGGACAGGTGGATAATGAGCAGTTCTTC.

This chain uses TRBV27 with TRBJ2-5; TRBD2 matches at 12 bases. CDR1 is MNHEY, CDR2 SMNVEV, per germline (reference sequence). CDR3 size: 15 residues. With 4 bases clipped from V and 4 bases from J, the junction kept 4 bases outside the gene matches. CDR3 residues: CASSSRTSGIETQYF. For the CDR3, the DNA is TGTGCCAGCAGTTCCCGGACTAGCGGGATAGAGACCCAGTACTTC.

The chain recombines TRBV27 with TRBJ2-5; the D call may be TRBD1 or TRBD2 (5 bases each). V was cut by 2 bases and J by 2 bases, with 15 bases left in between. The CDR3 covers 16 residues. Germline values: CDR1 MNHEY, CDR2 SMNVEV (reference sequence). The CDR3 region is CASSLRAREIQETQYF. CDR3 DNA: TGTGCCAGCAGTTTAAGGGCCAGGGAGATTCAAGAGACCCAGTACTTC.

CDR3 sequence (DNA): TGTGCCAGTAGTTCCCGACAGGGATCAGGGGCCAACGTCCTGACTTTC. Its protein product is CASSSRQGSGANVLTF. V is TRBV19 and J is TRBJ2-6, with TRBD1 identical over 7 bases. Germline V gene data show CDR1 as LNHDA and CDR2 as SQIVND (reference sequence). This CDR3 comprises 16 residues. The V gene end was trimmed by 5 bases and the J gene end by 4 bases; junction bases not matched to a gene: 8.